These 31 T cell receptor beta chains were all obtained from the same sample, sequenced in a study of T-cell reconstitution after alpha-beta-depleted transplantation in children. A library of TCRbeta sequences, prepared with unique molecular identifiers, was generated. TCRdb used MiXCR to reprocess the PCR reads, holding one entry per CDR3 protein. This repertoire shows hundreds of thousands of distinct CDR3 sequences, around a tenth found once; its top ten account for 20% to 25%. Sequences were derived from peripheral blood, sampled 180 days after TCRalphabeta/CD19-depleted stem cell transplant. The receptors stem from a male patient between 2 and 10 years old who had a stem cell transplant for chronic granulomatous disease, so the T cells may come from the graft donor.

This clonotype was found many times. The chain recombines TRBV20-1 with TRBJ1-3, with a weak D call TRBD1 (6 bases). Germline V CDR1 and CDR2: DFQATT, SNEGSKA (reference sequence). This CDR3 comprises 17 residues. V was shortened by 3 bases and J by 0 bases, with 18 bases between the two germline ends. DNA of the CDR3: TGCAGTGCTAGTGCGGACCCGGGACATAGCTCTGGAAACACCATATATTTT. Amino acid sequence: CSASADPGHSSGNTIYF.

In its sample, this clonotype was seen many times. The chain carries TRBV4-1 and TRBJ1-2; D is possibly TRBD1 (6 bases). Germline V gene sequence: CDR1 MGHRA, CDR2 YSYEKL. The CDR3 has 15 residues. With 1 base removed from V and 0 bases from J, the gap between germline ends came to 9 bases. CDR3 in DNA: TGCGCCAGCAGCCAAGGGACAGCCACTAACTATGGCTACACCTTC. Amino acids: CASSQGTATNYGYTF.

This clonotype came up many times. The chain is built from TRBV6-1 and TRBJ2-7, with 7 bases that match TRBD1. From germline, CDR1 is MNHNS and CDR2 SASEGT. The CDR3 contains 14 residues. V dropped 6 bases and J dropped 2; count of bases not matched to a gene: 7. The CDR3 DNA reads as TGTGCCAGCAGGGCAGACAGGGCCCCCTACGAGCAGTACTTC. This encodes CASRADRAPYEQYF.

This clonotype was detected ten times or more. V is TRBV20-1 and J is TRBJ1-1, with D maybe TRBD1 (5 bases). CDR1 and CDR2 from the germline V gene are DFQATT and SNEGSKA (reference sequence). V was shortened by 5 bases and J by 6 bases, with 16 bases between the two germline ends. The CDR3 loop spans 13 amino acids. Here the CDR3 reads CSAALVGVAEAFF. In DNA, the CDR3 is TGCAGTGCTGCCCTGGTGGGGGTCGCTGAAGCTTTCTTT.

This clonotype was seen at least ten times. The rearrangement uses TRBV28 and TRBJ2-1; maybe TRBD1 (5 bases). The V gene lost 8 bases and the J gene lost 12 bases, with 14 bases spanning the gap. This CDR3 spans 11 amino acids. CDR1 and CDR2 (germline): MDHEN, SYDVKM. The CDR3 DNA follows: TGTGCCAGCTCCGGAAGGGGTTGGCAGTTCTTC. Protein: CASSGRGWQFF.

There are many counts of this clonotype. The chain is built from TRBV12-3 or TRBV12-4 and TRBJ2-5; 8 nucleotides align to TRBD1. V dropped 2 bases and J dropped 4; count of bases not matched to a gene: 6. The CDR3 extends over 15 amino acids. The CDR3 DNA reads TGTGCCAGCAGTTTACCCACAGGGGGACGAGAGACCCAGTACTTC. Translating gives CASSLPTGGRETQYF.

This clonotype was seen many times. DNA for the CDR3: TGTGCCAGCAGTTTACCGTTAGCGGGAATATTCTACAATGAGCAGTTCTTC. Its translation is CASSLPLAGIFYNEQFF. This chain joins TRBV28 and TRBJ2-1; 8 positions match TRBD2. The CDR3 covers 17 residues. Germline-derived CDR1 and CDR2 are MDHEN and SYDVKM. The V and J ends lost 2 bases and 3 bases, in that order; junction bases with no gene match: 9. Full variable domain (outside the CDR3, taken from reference TRBV28 and TRBJ2-1): DVKVTQSSRYLVKRTGEKVFLECVQDMDHENMFWYRQDPGLGLRLIYFSYDVKMKEKGDIPEGYSVSREKKERFSLILESASTNQTSMYLCASSLPLAGIFYNEQFFGPGTRLTVL.

This clonotype occurred many times. The chain has TRBV5-1 and TRBJ2-6; D gene ambiguous. The CDR3 loop spans 15 amino acids. Germline assignment: CDR1 SGHRS and CDR2 YFSETQ. V shed 4 bases and J shed 4 bases, with 12 bases lying between them. CDR3 loop: CASSLWSGGANVLTF. CDR3 DNA sequence: TGCGCCAGCAGCCTTTGGTCGGGCGGGGCCAACGTCCTGACTTTC.

This clonotype was seen repeatedly, ten times or more. The chain joins TRBV20-1 to TRBJ2-3; perhaps TRBD1 as D (6 bases). This CDR3 has 17 amino acids. Germline V gene lookup returns CDR1 DFQATT and CDR2 SNEGSKA (reference sequence). V was trimmed by 6 bases and J by 2 bases, leaving 24 bases between them. Here the CDR3 reads CSATSSLTGDYTDTQYF. The CDR3 DNA follows: TGCAGTGCCACTAGTTCCTTGACAGGCGATTACACAGATACGCAGTATTTT.

Here the CDR3 reads CSASAGTVRAEAFF. The CDR3 nucleotides read TGCAGTGCTAGCGCTGGGACCGTCCGCGCTGAAGCTTTCTTT. The chain carries TRBV20-1 and TRBJ1-1, with D perhaps matching TRBD1 (5 bases). V was pared by 3 bases and J by 6 bases, with 17 bases between. This CDR3 has 14 residues. Germline V gives CDR1 DFQATT, CDR2 SNEGSKA (reference sequence).

Many counts were recorded for this clonotype. This rearrangement joins TRBV3-1 to TRBJ2-2; D remains ambiguous. The germline gives CDR1 LGHDT, CDR2 YNNKEL (reference sequence). This CDR3 spans 12 amino acids. V lost 1 base and J lost 6, with 3 bases in between. CDR3 region: CASSQVSGELFF. The CDR3 DNA is TGTGCCAGCAGCCAAGTTTCCGGGGAGCTGTTTTTT.

This clonotype was detected many times. The chain joins TRBV7-9 to TRBJ1-5, with D possibly TRBD1 on 5 matching bases. Germline loops: CDR1 SEHNR, CDR2 FQNEAQ (reference sequence). The CDR3 consists of 14 residues. V lost 6 bases, J lost 0 bases, and 9 bases lay in between. CDR3: CASRGRDSNQPQHF. Written as DNA, the CDR3 is TGTGCCAGCAGGGGACGGGATAGCAATCAGCCCCAGCATTTT.

There are many counts of this clonotype. This chain connects TRBV12-3 or TRBV12-4 to TRBJ2-1, with 10 bases that match TRBD1. V was clipped by 5 bases and J by 6 bases; unmatched bases: 7. The CDR3 runs 15 residues. CDR3 DNA sequence: TGTGCCAGCAGTATAAGACAGGGGGCGAGCAATGAGCAGTTCTTC. This sequence encodes CASSIRQGASNEQFF.

This clonotype was counted ten times or more. The chain links TRBV29-1 to TRBJ2-3; D assignment may be TRBD1 or TRBD2 (5 bases each). The germline V and J ends were trimmed by 4 bases and 3 bases, with 11 bases remaining between them. Germline CDR1 and CDR2: SQVTM and ANQGSEA. The CDR3 loop spans 13 amino acids. The CDR3 protein is CSVGGWWTDTQYF. CDR3 in DNA: TGCAGCGTTGGGGGGTGGTGGACAGATACGCAGTATTTT.

As concerns this clonotype: A much larger clone differs from this one at a single base, so this may be a read error. The genes are TRBV6-5 and TRBJ2-4; D remains ambiguous. The CDR3 is 15 amino acids. CDR1 and CDR2 from the germline V gene are MNHEY and SVGAGI. This CDR3 reads CASSYSPVGKNIRYF. CDR3 DNA sequence: TGTGCCAGCAGTTACTCCCCAGTAGGGAAAAACATTCGGTACTTC.

This clonotype occurred many times. The chain joins TRBV27 to TRBJ2-2; weak D call: TRBD2 (7 bases). This CDR3 has 16 residues. Germline V gene data show CDR1 as MNHEY and CDR2 as SMNVEV (reference sequence). Trimming left V 6 bases short and J 4 bases short, with 18 bases between. In DNA form, the CDR3 reads TGTGCCAGCAGCCTTGACGGGGGGCAGGGCACCGGGGAGCTGTTTTTT. This encodes CASSLDGGQGTGELFF.

This clonotype showed up many times. The rearrangement uses TRBV29-1 and TRBJ2-5; D possibly corresponds to TRBD2 (6 bases). Per germline, CDR1 SQVTM and CDR2 ANQGSEA. V was clipped by 4 bases and J by 1 base, with 19 bases between them. CDR3 length: 16 amino acids. CDR3 in DNA: TGCAGCGTTGGTATCTCGGCTAGCGTGACCCAAGAGACCCAGTACTTC. Translating it yields CSVGISASVTQETQYF.

This clonotype has a count of ten or more. The J gene is TRBJ1-3, the V gene TRBV7-9, with TRBD1 matching over 7 bases. The CDR3 contains 15 residues. CDR1 and CDR2 (germline): SEHNR, FQNEAQ (reference sequence). Losses at the gene ends were 4 bases for V and 0 bases for J; bases not matched to a gene: 3. CDR3 DNA: TGTGCCAGCAGCTCCGGGGACAGCTCTGGAAACACCATATATTTT. Translating gives CASSSGDSSGNTIYF.

This clonotype was counted many times. The rearrangement joins TRBV10-3 to TRBJ2-4, with 9 bases lining up with TRBD1. CDR3 length: 14 residues. Trimming removed 2 bases from V and 7 bases from J; junction bases left unmatched: 3. Germline lookup yields CDR1 ENHRY and CDR2 SYGVKD. DNA for the CDR3: TGTGCCATCAGTGAGGTGACAGGGGGTAACATTCAGTACTTC. Translating gives CAISEVTGGNIQYF.

This clonotype was detected many times. The CDR3 DNA sequence: TGTGCCAGCAGCTTTTATCGGGGAATGGATAATTCACCCCTCCACTTT. Residues: CASSFYRGMDNSPLHF. The chain links TRBV7-2 to TRBJ1-6; the D is unclear. The length of the CDR3 is 16 residues. Germline CDR1 is SGHTA and CDR2 is FQGNSA. V was trimmed by 3 bases and J by 5 bases, leaving 14 bases between them.

This clonotype was counted ten times or more. The chain is built from TRBV4-2 and TRBJ1-1, with D unresolved. V lost 2 bases to trimming and J lost 8 bases, with 12 bases between them. CDR1 is LGHNA, CDR2 YNFKEQ, per germline. The CDR3 extends over 13 amino acids. CDR3 protein: CASSQPPAAEAFF. The CDR3 DNA follows: TGTGCCAGCAGCCAACCACCGGCGGCAGAAGCTTTCTTT.

The table lists this clonotype with a few counts. The J gene is TRBJ2-7, the V gene TRBV18; the D is unclear. Trimming removed 2 bases from V and 0 bases from J, with 8 bases in between. The CDR3 contains 14 residues. Germline CDR1 and CDR2: KGHSH and LQKENI. DNA of the CDR3: TGTGCCAGCTCACCATTTTCTAACTCCTACGAGCAGTACTTC. This translates into CASSPFSNSYEQYF.

This clonotype turned up a few times. The V and J genes are TRBV30 and TRBJ1-2; D perhaps matches TRBD1 (5 bases). This CDR3 has 15 residues. Germline V CDR1 and CDR2: GTSNPN, SVGIG (reference sequence). V lost 6 bases to trimming and J lost 4 bases, with 21 bases between them. This CDR3 is CACNKGQGRFYGYTF. CDR3 DNA sequence: TGTGCCTGTAACAAGGGGCAGGGACGTTTCTATGGCTACACCTTC.

This clonotype was detected many times. This rearrangement joins TRBV7-2 to TRBJ1-5; D is unresolved. Trimming removed 1 base from V and 6 bases from J, with 7 bases in between. CDR1 is SGHTA, CDR2 FQGNSA, per germline. CDR3 length equals 13 residues. The CDR3 spells CASSLERIQPQHF. The CDR3, as DNA: TGTGCCAGCAGCTTAGAGAGGATTCAGCCCCAGCATTTT.

This clonotype has at least ten counts. The rearrangement uses TRBV10-1 and TRBJ2-7, with TRBD2 matching 13 bases. Losses at the gene ends were 1 base for V and 5 bases for J; bases not matched to a gene: 8. There are 17 residues in the CDR3. Germline assignment: CDR1 WNHNN and CDR2 SYGVQD (reference sequence). CDR3 amino acids: CASSEFRTSGSVDEQYF. CDR3 nucleotides: TGCGCCAGCAGTGAGTTCAGGACTAGCGGGAGCGTCGACGAGCAGTACTTC.

This clonotype was picked up many times. V usage is TRBV20-1 and J usage is TRBJ2-5; D is possibly TRBD1 or TRBD2 (7 bases each). The CDR3 runs 15 residues. V was pared by 0 bases and J by 5 bases, with 16 bases between. The V gene's germline CDR1 is DFQATT and CDR2 SNEGSKA (reference sequence). CDR3 residues: CSARDPPGGQETQYF. CDR3 nucleotide sequence: TGCAGTGCTAGAGATCCGCCGGGGGGACAGGAGACCCAGTACTTC.

This clonotype was observed many times. This chain links TRBV29-1 with TRBJ2-7, with D perhaps matching TRBD1 (6 bases). Trimming stripped 6 bases from V and 4 bases from J, with 19 bases between. This CDR3 has 14 amino acids. Per germline, CDR1 SQVTM and CDR2 ANQGSEA. The chain's CDR3 is CSVVPRTASYEQYF. The CDR3 nucleotides read TGCAGCGTGGTACCCCGGACAGCTTCATACGAGCAGTACTTC.

In this sample, this clonotype turned up many times. The V call is TRBV7-9, the J call TRBJ2-7; D is undetermined. CDR1 and CDR2 from the germline V gene are SEHNR and FQNEAQ (reference sequence). V dropped 5 bases and J dropped 3 bases, with 14 bases sitting between them. The CDR3 consists of 14 residues. CDR3 in DNA: TGTGCCAGCAGCAACCAAGGGCGGATCTACGAGCAGTACTTC. This codes for CASSNQGRIYEQYF.

This clonotype was found many times. V is TRBV27 and J is TRBJ2-5; D is unresolved. Trimming pared 6 bases from V and 1 base from J, leaving 3 bases between. The germline V gene encodes CDR1 MNHEY and CDR2 SMNVEV (reference sequence). The CDR3 is made up of 11 amino acids. CDR3 protein: CASRGQETQYF. The CDR3 DNA is TGTGCCAGCAGGGGCCAAGAGACCCAGTACTTC.

The sample holds many counts of this clonotype. V is TRBV25-1 and J is TRBJ2-2; TRBD2 aligns across 7 bases. CDR3 length: 16 residues. The germline gives CDR1 MGHDK, CDR2 SYGVNS. V shed 0 bases and J 1 base; nucleotides not matched to a gene: 2. CDR3 protein: CASSEYTGGNTGELFF. The CDR3 region has the DNA TGTGCCAGCAGTGAATACACGGGAGGGAACACCGGGGAGCTGTTTTTT.

This clonotype was recorded at least ten times. CDR3 coding DNA: TGTGCCAGCACTGAACTAGCCAAAAACATTCAGTACTTC. Its protein product is CASTELAKNIQYF. The chain employs TRBV28 and TRBJ2-4, with D uncertain. Germline CDR1 MDHEN, CDR2 SYDVKM. The CDR3 has 13 residues. The germline V and J ends were trimmed by 7 bases and 0 bases, with 7 bases remaining between them.